This passage covers 8 T cell receptor beta chains from one sample sequenced in a study of cytomegalovirus exposure and HLA in healthy donors. Repertoires were generated with immunoSEQ multiplex PCR, while TCRdb's copy carries only in-frame clones and drops some. In the table there are roughly 190,000 clones, 86% of which are singletons. The sequencing input was PBMCs. These TCRs come from a woman aged 18-30 years in good health and CMV-seronegative.

The genes are TRBV15 and TRBJ2-1, with D maybe TRBD2 (6 bases). V lost 8 bases to trimming and J lost 6 bases, with 17 bases between them. The CDR3 consists of 14 residues. The germline V gene has CDR1 LNHNV and CDR2 YYDKDF (reference sequence). CDR3 nucleotides: TGTGCCACCGCGAGACTAGGTGTAGCCAATGAGCAGTTCTTC. Amino acids: CATARLGVANEQFF.

V and J are TRBV5-1 and TRBJ1-4; D remains ambiguous. This CDR3 contains 15 residues. Looked up from germline, CDR1 is SGHRS and CDR2 is YFSETQ. V lost 5 bases, J lost 4 bases, and 15 bases lay in between. The CDR3 is CASRVTTGLNEKLFF. DNA of the CDR3: TGCGCCAGCAGAGTAACGACTGGCCTTAATGAAAAACTGTTTTTT.

CDR3 DNA: TGCGCCAGCAGCCAAGAAACATCGCAGGGGGCTAATGGAAACACCATATATTTT. This translates into CASSQETSQGANGNTIYF. This chain links TRBV4-1 with TRBJ1-3; 8 bases are a match to TRBD1. CDR1 and CDR2 from the germline V gene are MGHRA and YSYEKL. CDR3 length: 18 amino acids. V lost 0 bases to trimming and J lost 3 bases; unmatched junction nucleotides: 10.

The chain employs TRBV9 and TRBJ2-5, with a weak D call TRBD2 (7 bases). CDR1 and CDR2 from the germline V gene are SGDLS and YYNGEE. The ends were cut back, 4 bases at V and 4 bases at J, with 17 bases in the middle. CDR3 length equals 15 residues. For the CDR3, the DNA is TGTGCCAGCAGCCCCCTAATAGGGGGGGGAGAGACCCAGTACTTC. Amino acids: CASSPLIGGGETQYF.

The gene calls are TRBV5-1 and TRBJ1-2; no clear D. Germline V lookup: CDR1 SGHRS, CDR2 YFSETQ. The ends were cut back, 1 base at V and 8 bases at J, with 12 bases in the middle. The length of the CDR3 is 13 residues. CDR3 coding DNA: TGCGCCAGCAGCTTGAGGAGTGTTGAGGGCTACACCTTC. Translation gives CASSLRSVEGYTF.

V is TRBV15 and J is TRBJ2-1; D may be TRBD2 (6 bases). Deletions cut 5 bases from V and 13 bases from J, with 15 bases between. The CDR3 is 12 residues long. In germline, CDR1 is LNHNV, CDR2 YYDKDF (reference sequence). CDR3 sequence (DNA): TGTGCCACCAGCCGAGCCCGACTAGACCAGTTCTTC. This encodes CATSRARLDQFF. The variable domain in full, completed from reference TRBV15 and TRBJ2-1, reads DAMVIQNPRYQVTQFGKPVTLSCSQTLNHNVMYWYQQKSSQAPKLLFHYYDKDFNNEADTPDNFQSRRPNTSFCFLDIRSPGLGDTAMYLCATSRARLDQFFGPGTRLTVL.

The genes are TRBV27 and TRBJ2-7; D unclear. Per germline, CDR1 MNHEY and CDR2 SMNVEV (reference sequence). The CDR3 is made up of 12 amino acids. V lost 6 bases, J lost 3 bases, and 9 bases lay in between. CDR3 sequence (DNA): TGTGCCAGCAGCCCCGGCGGCTACGAGCAGTACTTC. Its translation: CASSPGGYEQYF.

This chain joins TRBV6-4 and TRBJ2-1; D remains unclear. The CDR3 contains 15 residues. The germline CDR1 and CDR2 sequences are MRHNA and SNTAGT. Trimming shortened V by 0 bases and J by 10 bases, and 16 bases separated the two germline ends. CDR3 residues: CASSDSAKGIAEQFF. CDR3 coding DNA: TGTGCCAGCAGTGACTCTGCGAAAGGCATAGCCGAGCAGTTCTTC.